This T cell receptor beta chain originates from a study of CD8 T cells in Susac syndrome. Findings and limits, study-wide: Susac-specific public clones were found in total CD8+ and CD8+ TEMRA repertoires, numbering approximately 16 and five, respectively.

Reverse transcription of about 0.45 to 1 ug RNA was performed with random hexamers. immunoSEQ multiplex PCR amplified TCR beta CDR3 across 54 Vbeta, 13 Jbeta. TCRdb reanalysed the immunoSEQ multiplex PCR reads using MiXCR and keeps one entry per CDR3 protein. The data contain fewer than 85,000 distinct CDR3 sequences, approximately 95% of them singletons. In contrast to the negatively isolated CD8+ and CD4+ T cells, TEMRA cells were FACS-enriched. Unmatched junction bases numbered 2, after V lost 0 bases and J lost 3 bases. The CDR3 loop spans 14 amino acids. The V gene's germline CDR1 is KGHSH and CDR2 LQKENI. With regard to this clonotype: The antigen is unknown.

The TCR was taken from a human donor with Susac syndrome. The chain uses TRBV18 and TRBJ2-7, with 7 bases that match TRBD2. The sample was CD8+ T cells from PBMCs. DNA for the CDR3: TGTGCCAGCTCACCACCGGCTAGCGGCTACGAGCAGTACTTC. Translated: CASSPPASGYEQYF.